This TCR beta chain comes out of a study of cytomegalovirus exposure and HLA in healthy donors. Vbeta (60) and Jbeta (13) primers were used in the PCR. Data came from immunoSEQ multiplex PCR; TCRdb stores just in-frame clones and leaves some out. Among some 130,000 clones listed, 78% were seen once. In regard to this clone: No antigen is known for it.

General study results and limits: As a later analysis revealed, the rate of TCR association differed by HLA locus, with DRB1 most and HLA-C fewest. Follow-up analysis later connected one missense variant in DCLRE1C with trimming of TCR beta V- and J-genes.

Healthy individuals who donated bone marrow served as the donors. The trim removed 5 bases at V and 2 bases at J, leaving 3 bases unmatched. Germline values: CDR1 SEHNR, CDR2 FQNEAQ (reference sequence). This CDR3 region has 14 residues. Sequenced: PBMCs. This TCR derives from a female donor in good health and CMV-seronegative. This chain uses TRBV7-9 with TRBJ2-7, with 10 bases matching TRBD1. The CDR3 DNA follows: TGTGCCAGCAGCCCCGGGACAGGGGCCTACGAGCAGTACTTC. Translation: CASSPGTGAYEQYF.